These 14 T cell receptor beta chains were all obtained from the same sample, sequenced in a study of cytotoxic CD8 clonotypes in ibrutinib-treated CLL. Some clones are missing from TCRdb's copy, which holds only in-frame ones; the method was immunoSEQ multiplex PCR. The sample yields some 35,000 clones, over 55% seen once. Sequenced here: PBMCs, sampled at disease progression, from a patient treated with ibrutinib. The receptors derive from a human donor with chronic lymphocytic leukemia.

The V and J genes are TRBV6-6 and TRBJ1-1; D gene ambiguous. CDR1 and CDR2 from the germline V gene are MNHNY and SVGAGI (reference sequence). V was clipped by 5 bases and J by 0 bases, with 16 bases between them. The length of the CDR3 is 16 residues. The CDR3, as DNA: TGTGCCAGCAGTCACCGTCGGACGGGCTTGAACACTGAAGCTTTCTTT. It is translated as CASSHRRTGLNTEAFF.

This sequence joins TRBV29-1 and TRBJ2-5, with TRBD2 matching 16 bases. This CDR3 has 16 amino acids. CDR1 and CDR2 from the germline V gene are SQVTM and ANQGSEA. Trimming at V came to 5 bases and at J to 5 bases, leaving 8 bases not matched to a gene. This CDR3 is CSVMGLAGGPWETQYF. Written as DNA, the CDR3 is TGCAGCGTTATGGGACTAGCGGGGGGGCCTTGGGAGACCCAGTACTTC.

The V gene is TRBV5-1, the J gene TRBJ2-3, with D perhaps TRBD1 (6 bases). Looked up from germline, CDR1 is SGHRS and CDR2 is YFSETQ. The CDR3 has 14 amino acids. V dropped 4 bases and J dropped 4 bases, with 13 bases sitting between them. The CDR3 coding sequence is TGCGCCAGCAGCCAGGGGCAAGGGGCAGATACGCAGTATTTT. Its protein is CASSQGQGADTQYF.

The V call is TRBV6-5, the J call TRBJ1-2; D may be TRBD1 (5 bases). V was cut by 3 bases and J by 8 bases, with 16 bases left in between. CDR1 MNHEY and CDR2 SVGAGI come from the germline V gene. This CDR3 is 14 amino acids long. Here the CDR3 reads CASSYSDRARGYTF. CDR3 bases: TGTGCCAGCAGTTATTCCGACAGAGCGCGGGGCTACACCTTC.

V is TRBV6-6 and J is TRBJ1-1, with D maybe TRBD1 (6 bases). V lost 2 bases to trimming and J lost 4 bases, with 11 bases between them. Germline CDR1 is MNHNY and CDR2 is SVGAGI (reference sequence). This CDR3 comprises 14 residues. The CDR3 DNA reads as TGTGCCAGCAGTTACCGGGACACCCTCACTGAAGCTTTCTTT. Amino acids: CASSYRDTLTEAFF.

Remarks on this clone: Other DNA sequences in the sample encode the same CDR3. The rearrangement links TRBV19 to TRBJ2-2, with D possibly matching TRBD2 (6 bases). CDR1 LNHDA and CDR2 SQIVND come from the germline V gene (reference sequence). The CDR3 is made up of 14 amino acids. Trimming removed 8 bases from V and 2 bases from J, with 12 bases in between. CDR3 DNA: TGTGCCAGTTCCGGGACTCCCAACACCGGGGAGCTGTTTTTT. It encodes CASSGTPNTGELFF.

This sequence joins TRBV10-3 and TRBJ1-2; 12 nucleotides agree with TRBD1. The CDR3 is made up of 14 amino acids. Trimming at V came to 4 bases and at J to 7 bases, leaving 4 bases not matched to a gene. Looked up from germline, CDR1 is ENHRY and CDR2 is SYGVKD. The CDR3 bases are TGTGCCATCAGTGTGGGACAGGGGGCTCTTGGCTACACCTTC. This encodes CAISVGQGALGYTF.

This clone was recorded a few times. The gene calls are TRBV4-1 and TRBJ2-6; D gene unclear. The V end was cut by 0 bases, the J end by 0 bases, with 18 bases between. This CDR3 has 20 residues. Germline assignment: CDR1 MGHRA and CDR2 YSYEKL. This CDR3 is CASSQDSRTYSTSGANVLTF. The CDR3 region has the DNA TGCGCCAGCAGCCAAGATTCTCGGACGTACTCCACCTCTGGGGCCAACGTCCTGACTTTC.

A word on this clone: Other DNA sequences in the same sample also yield this CDR3. The chain uses TRBV29-1 and TRBJ2-2; 12 nucleotides line up with TRBD2. J gave up 7 bases and V 7 bases, and 7 bases lay outside the gene matches. CDR1 is SQVTM, CDR2 ANQGSEA, per germline. This CDR3 comprises 14 residues. CDR3 region: CSASSGGAGGELFF. The CDR3 DNA is TGCAGCGCCTCTAGCGGGGGGGCCGGCGGGGAGCTGTTTTTT.

The CDR3 here is CASSAQTAGDTQYF. The DNA for the CDR3 is TGTGCCAGCAGCGCCCAGACCGCAGGTGACACGCAGTATTTT. The chain employs TRBV7-9 and TRBJ2-3; D is unclear. In germline, CDR1 is SEHNR, CDR2 FQNEAQ (reference sequence). V lost 5 bases, J lost 9 bases, and 18 bases lay in between. This CDR3 comprises 14 residues.

The chain uses TRBV29-1 and TRBJ2-5; 15 bases line up with TRBD2. Germline V gene data show CDR1 as SQVTM and CDR2 as ANQGSEA. Losses at the gene ends were 4 bases for V and 5 bases for J; bases not matched to a gene: 2. The CDR3 has 14 amino acids. The CDR3 DNA reads as TGCAGCGTTGTGGGACTAGCGGGGGGCGAGACCCAGTACTTC. Its protein is CSVVGLAGGETQYF.

J is TRBJ2-2 and V is TRBV29-1; D is undetermined. CDR1 and CDR2 (germline): SQVTM, ANQGSEA. CDR3 length: 14 amino acids. V dropped 4 bases and J dropped 3 bases, with 12 bases sitting between them. The CDR3 region is CSVGLGSDTGELFF. CDR3 nucleotide sequence: TGCAGCGTTGGTTTGGGGTCCGACACCGGGGAGCTGTTTTTT.

The count of this clone is one. V and J are TRBV5-1 and TRBJ1-2; 11 nucleotides match TRBD1. The CDR3 sequence is 16 residues long. V lost 0 bases to trimming and J lost 6 bases; unmatched junction nucleotides: 7. Germline values: CDR1 SGHRS, CDR2 YFSETQ. CDR3 in amino acids: CASSLAGQGAQNGYTF. In nucleotides, the CDR3 is TGCGCCAGCAGCTTGGCCGGACAGGGGGCGCAGAATGGCTACACCTTC. The full variable domain, completed using reference TRBV5-1 and TRBJ1-2, is KAGVTQTPRYLIKTRGQQVTLSCSPISGHRSVSWYQQTPGQGLQFLFEYFSETQRNKGNFPGRFSGRQFSNSRSEMNVSTLELGDSALYLCASSLAGQGAQNGYTFGSGTRLTVV.

CDR3 sequence (DNA): TGTGCCAGCAGCCTGAGCCGGGACCCTGGGGGGGAGACCCAGTACTTC. Translation: CASSLSRDPGGETQYF. The gene calls are TRBV7-2 and TRBJ2-5, with a tentative D call TRBD2 (6 bases). Trimming pared 5 bases from V and 5 bases from J, leaving 21 bases between. CDR3 length: 16 residues. Germline V CDR1 and CDR2: SGHTA, FQGNSA.